This TCR beta chain stems from a study of shared clonotypes between healthy human individuals (dated by TCRdb to about 2020). Turning to the overall study: A couple of women and a few men aged 18 to 49 years were included in the cohort. Each donor's leukapheresis produced roughly between roughly 0.85 and 9 billion PBMCs. Different laboratories and diverse techniques were used to prepare libraries and sequence TCR repertoires, to increase sequencing depth and limit assay-specific biases. For each donor, CD4 naive and CD4 memory were each given three plates, CD8 naive was given two plates, and CD8 memory was given one plate. The study deeply sequenced blood TCR repertoires of about 5 healthy adults to estimate repertoire size and the extent of clonotype sharing between individuals.

The donors were healthy, HIV-negative adults with no recently reported acute infections or vaccinations. Every donor was a Caucasian adult residing in Nashville, Tennessee, USA. CD4+ T cells were enriched through magnetic negative selection, after which naive cells were positively selected on CD45RA and the remaining negative fraction served as the memory subset. After blood collection by leukapheresis, PBMCs were isolated using Ficoll-Histopaque density gradient centrifugation and then cryopreserved in the vapor phase of liquid nitrogen. Analytical flow cytometry was used to check the purity and quantity of each magnetically sorted T cell population. Genomic DNA was isolated from each sorted fraction and quantified by UV absorbance on a Nanodrop 2000c. TCR CDR3 regions were amplified from genomic DNA by multiplex PCR using the deep immunoSEQ assay. Extracted genomic DNA from each cell subset was spread evenly across all wells of several immunoSEQ 96-well plates, with each plate serving as a replicate. Each replicate PCR for sorted subsets received approximately 200 ng genomic DNA, equal to roughly 30,000 T cell genomes. Purified libraries were measured with a Qubit 3.0 fluorometer, size-checked on a Bioanalyzer 2100, and measured again with the KAPA Library Quantification kit. Every immunoSEQ 96-well plate was sequenced on a separate single-read 150-cycle Illumina NextSeq 550 flow cell. The study's own analysis went as follows. The immunoSEQ output contained only junctional sequences without quality scores, so filtering could not match that applied to full-length reads. To assign V/J genes and CDR3, sequences were annotated using PyIR, a Python wrapper for IgBLAST v1.9, with IMGT germline references. Reads were filtered out if the reads had weak V/J assignments (E-value above 1e-6), no CDR3, stop codons, out-of-frame junctions, or ambiguous translated residues. V3J clonotypes were defined by identical inferred V gene, J gene, and CDR3 amino acid sequence. Percentage overlap between repertoires was computed as shared unique clonotypes divided by the size of the smaller repertoire. Repertoire richness was assessed with RTK rarefaction, the Chao1 estimator, and Recon v2.1 estimates of unobserved clonotypes. Generation probabilities were computed with OLGA for all TCRbeta clonotypes obtained by the gDNA method from a handful of donors. TCRdb provides this immuneACCESS table in a form limited to in-frame rearrangements. Some clones are lacking; in checked studies, under half of them reflect an unresolved V gene, and why the rest are absent is not known. Clone size and the V and J calls come from that table; the DNA yielded D and trimming. Within this sample are fewer than 400,000 clones, with about 74% of them counted one time only. The ten largest make up approximately 10% of the sample.

This clone was seen once. There is no known antigen for this receptor. Per-base qualities were not stored, and no clone one base away is much larger. General study outcomes and caveats: Across several donors, about 4.5% of naive CD4, approximately 4% of naive CD8, roughly 2.2% of memory CD4, and over 0.35% of memory CD8 clonotypes were shared. Rarefaction of sorted-subset datasets indicated incomplete sequencing despite the large sequencing depth. Naive subsets generally had larger estimated clonotype richness than memory subsets. The small number of donors limited the genetic and exposure-history diversity represented. Sampling was restricted to blood, and TCR repertoires in tissues likely differ from the TCR repertoires found in blood. Compared with non-shared clonotypes, the clonotypes found in all four sorted-subset donors had higher generation probabilities. Pairwise subsampling led to the expectation that sequencing depth would affect the degree of clonotype sharing among donors.

V is pared back by 4 bases and J by 2 bases, with 13 bases lying between the germline termini. The CDR3 goes from the cysteine to the phenylalanine over 14 residues. Only CDR3 DNA remains: 42 bases, in frame from the first base. CDR1 is given as SQVTM and CDR2 as ANQGSEA, both from the germline V gene. Rearrangement joined TRBV29-1 to TRBJ2-3; the D gene is not confidently resolved. The clonotype originates from a man aged 30 to 39 in good health. Sequencing input: memory CD4+ T cells sorted from blood. The cell subset or site label for this specimen denotes: CD45RA-negative fraction. The CDR3 corresponds to CSVGLSQFTDTQYF. The nucleotide sequence reads TGCAGCGTTGGACTGAGCCAGTTCACAGATACGCAGTATTTT.